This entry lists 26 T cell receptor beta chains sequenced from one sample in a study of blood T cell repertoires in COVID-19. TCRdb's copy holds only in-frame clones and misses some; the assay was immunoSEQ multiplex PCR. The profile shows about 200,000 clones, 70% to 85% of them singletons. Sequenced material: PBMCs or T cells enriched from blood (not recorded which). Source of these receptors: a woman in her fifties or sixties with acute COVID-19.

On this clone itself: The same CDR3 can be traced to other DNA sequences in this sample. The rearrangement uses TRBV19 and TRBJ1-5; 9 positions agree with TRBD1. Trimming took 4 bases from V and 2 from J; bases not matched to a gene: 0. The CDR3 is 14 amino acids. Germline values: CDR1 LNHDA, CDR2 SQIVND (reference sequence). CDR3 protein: CASSRTGGNQPQHF. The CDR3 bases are TGTGCCAGTAGTAGGACAGGGGGCAATCAGCCCCAGCATTTT.

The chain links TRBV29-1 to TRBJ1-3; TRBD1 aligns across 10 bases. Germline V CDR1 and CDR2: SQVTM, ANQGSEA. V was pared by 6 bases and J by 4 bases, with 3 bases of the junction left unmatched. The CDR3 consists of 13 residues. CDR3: CSVGTGAGNTIYF. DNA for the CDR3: TGCAGCGTGGGGACAGGGGCAGGAAACACCATATATTTT.

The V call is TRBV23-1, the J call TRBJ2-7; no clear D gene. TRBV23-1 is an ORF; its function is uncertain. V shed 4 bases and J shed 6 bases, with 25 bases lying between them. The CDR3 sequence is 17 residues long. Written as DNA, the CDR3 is TGCGCCAGCAGTCCCCCCCCAACAGCTAACCGTAAGGCCGAGCAGTACGTC. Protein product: CASSPPPTANRKAEQYV.

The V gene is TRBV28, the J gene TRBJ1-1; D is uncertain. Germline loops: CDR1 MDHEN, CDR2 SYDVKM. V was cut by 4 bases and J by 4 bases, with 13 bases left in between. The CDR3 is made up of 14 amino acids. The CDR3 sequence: CASSSGSVLTEAFF. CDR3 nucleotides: TGTGCCAGCAGTTCCGGGTCGGTCCTCACTGAAGCTTTCTTT.

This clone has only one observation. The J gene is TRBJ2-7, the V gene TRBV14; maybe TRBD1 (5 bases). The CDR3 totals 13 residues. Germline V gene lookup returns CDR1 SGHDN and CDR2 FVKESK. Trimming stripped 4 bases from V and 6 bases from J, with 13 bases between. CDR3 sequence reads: CASSLTVQSEQYV. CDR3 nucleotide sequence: TGTGCCAGCAGCCTGACAGTCCAGAGCGAGCAGTACGTC.

The chain's CDR3 is CASTDPARETEAFF. The CDR3, as DNA: TGTGCCAGCACCGACCCCGCCAGGGAAACTGAAGCTTTCTTT. The rearrangement links TRBV7-2 to TRBJ1-1, with D perhaps TRBD1 (5 bases). Germline-derived CDR1 and CDR2 are SGHTA and FQGNSA. V shed 7 bases and J shed 5 bases, with 17 bases lying between them. This CDR3 is built from 14 residues.

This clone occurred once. The chain's CDR3 is CASSQQQGGNTIYF. The CDR3 coding sequence is TGCGCCAGCAGCCAACAACAGGGTGGAAACACCATATATTTT. The chain carries TRBV4-3 and TRBJ1-3; D is perhaps TRBD1 (6 bases). Between the trimmed V and J ends, which lost 2 bases and 3 bases, there was a span of 8 bases. The germline CDR1 and CDR2 sequences are LGHNA and YSLEER. The length of the CDR3 is 14 residues.

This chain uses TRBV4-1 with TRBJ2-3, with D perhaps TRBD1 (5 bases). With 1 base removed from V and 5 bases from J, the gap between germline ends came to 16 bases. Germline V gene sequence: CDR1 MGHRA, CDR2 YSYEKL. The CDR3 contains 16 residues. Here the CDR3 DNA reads TGCGCCAGCAGCCAAGTGTTGCACCTCCAGGGAGATACGCAGTATTTT. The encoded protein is CASSQVLHLQGDTQYF.

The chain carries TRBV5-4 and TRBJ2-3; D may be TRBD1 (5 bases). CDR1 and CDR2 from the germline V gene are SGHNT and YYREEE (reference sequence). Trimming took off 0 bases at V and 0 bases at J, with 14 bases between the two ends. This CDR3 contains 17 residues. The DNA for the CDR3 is TGTGCCAGCAGCTTGGGGTCCCGGACACTAAGCACAGATACGCAGTATTTT. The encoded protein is CASSLGSRTLSTDTQYF.

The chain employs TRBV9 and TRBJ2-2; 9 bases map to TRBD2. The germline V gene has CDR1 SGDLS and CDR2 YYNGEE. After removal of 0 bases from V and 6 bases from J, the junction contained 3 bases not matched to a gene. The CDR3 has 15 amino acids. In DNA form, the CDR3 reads TGTGCCAGCAGCGTAGGCGGGGGGGCCCCCGGGGAGCTGTTTTTT. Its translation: CASSVGGGAPGELFF.

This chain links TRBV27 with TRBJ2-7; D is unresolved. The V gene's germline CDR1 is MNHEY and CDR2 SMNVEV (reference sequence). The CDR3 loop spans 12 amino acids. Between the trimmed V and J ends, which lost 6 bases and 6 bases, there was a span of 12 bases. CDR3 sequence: CASRKVGREQYF. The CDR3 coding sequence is TGTGCCAGCAGAAAAGTGGGCCGCGAGCAGTACTTC.

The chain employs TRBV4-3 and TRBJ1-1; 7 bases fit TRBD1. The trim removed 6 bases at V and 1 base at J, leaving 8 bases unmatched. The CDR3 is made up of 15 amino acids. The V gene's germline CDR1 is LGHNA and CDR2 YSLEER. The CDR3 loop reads CASSHLDRENTEAFF. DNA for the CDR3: TGCGCCAGCAGTCACCTAGACAGGGAGAACACTGAAGCTTTCTTT.

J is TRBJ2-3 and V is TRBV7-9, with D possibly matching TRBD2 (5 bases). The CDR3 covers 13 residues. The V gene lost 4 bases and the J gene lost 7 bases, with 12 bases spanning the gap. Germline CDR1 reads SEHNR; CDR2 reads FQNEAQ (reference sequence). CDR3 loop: CASSSPRGYTQYF. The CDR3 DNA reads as TGTGCCAGCAGCTCGCCCCGAGGGTATACGCAGTATTTT.

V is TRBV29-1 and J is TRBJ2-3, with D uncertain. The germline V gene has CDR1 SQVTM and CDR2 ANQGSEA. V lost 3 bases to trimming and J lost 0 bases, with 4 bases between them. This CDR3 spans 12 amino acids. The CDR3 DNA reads TGCAGCGTTGACAGAAGCACAGATACGCAGTATTTT. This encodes CSVDRSTDTQYF.

As DNA, the CDR3 is TGTGCCAGCAGTGATGGACAGGGGGTTTTGGATACGCAGTATTTT. Residues: CASSDGQGVLDTQYF. The J gene is TRBJ2-3, the V gene TRBV6-1, with TRBD1 matching 10 bases. In germline, CDR1 is MNHNS, CDR2 SASEGT. CDR3 length equals 15 residues. V shed 3 bases, J shed 6 bases, and the junction held 6 bases outside the gene matches.

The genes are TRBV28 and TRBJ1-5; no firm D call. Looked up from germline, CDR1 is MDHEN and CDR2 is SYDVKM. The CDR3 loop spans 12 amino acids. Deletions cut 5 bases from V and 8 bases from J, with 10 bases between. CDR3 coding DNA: TGTGCCAGCAGTCTCACAGTGGAGCCCCAGCATTTT. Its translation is CASSLTVEPQHF.

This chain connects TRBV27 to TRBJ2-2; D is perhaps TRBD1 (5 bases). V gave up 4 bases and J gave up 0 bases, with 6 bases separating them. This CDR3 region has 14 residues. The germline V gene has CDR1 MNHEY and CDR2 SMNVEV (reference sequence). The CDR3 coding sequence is TGTGCCAGCAGTTGGGGCGCGAACACCGGGGAGCTGTTTTTT. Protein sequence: CASSWGANTGELFF.

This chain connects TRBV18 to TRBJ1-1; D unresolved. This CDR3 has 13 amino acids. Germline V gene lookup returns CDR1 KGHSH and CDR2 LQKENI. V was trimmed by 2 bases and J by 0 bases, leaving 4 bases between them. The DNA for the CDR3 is TGTGCCAGCTCACCAGCTATGAACACTGAAGCTTTCTTT. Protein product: CASSPAMNTEAFF.

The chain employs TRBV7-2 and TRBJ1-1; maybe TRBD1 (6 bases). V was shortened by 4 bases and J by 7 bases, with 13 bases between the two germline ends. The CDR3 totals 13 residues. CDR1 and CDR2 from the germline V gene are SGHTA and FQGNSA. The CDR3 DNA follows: TGTGCCAGCAGCTCCCGGGGGGCGGATGAAGCTTTCTTT. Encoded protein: CASSSRGADEAFF.

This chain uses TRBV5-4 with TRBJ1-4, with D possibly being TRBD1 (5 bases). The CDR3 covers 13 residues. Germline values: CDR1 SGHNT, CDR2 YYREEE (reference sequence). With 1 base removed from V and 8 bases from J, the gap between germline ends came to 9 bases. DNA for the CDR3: TGTGCCAGCAGCTTGCAGGGTCACGAAAAACTGTTTTTT. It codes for CASSLQGHEKLFF.

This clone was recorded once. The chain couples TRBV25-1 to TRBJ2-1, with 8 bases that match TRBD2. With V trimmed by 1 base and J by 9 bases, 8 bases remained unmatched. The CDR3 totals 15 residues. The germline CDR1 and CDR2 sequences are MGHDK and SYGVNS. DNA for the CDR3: TGTGCCAGCAGTGAATTTGCGGGAGGTCTGGGTGAGCAGTTCTTC. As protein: CASSEFAGGLGEQFF.

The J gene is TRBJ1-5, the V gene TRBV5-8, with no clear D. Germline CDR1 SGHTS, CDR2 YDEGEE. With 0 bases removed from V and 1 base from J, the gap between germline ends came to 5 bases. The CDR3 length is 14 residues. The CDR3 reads CASSLGGSNQPQHF. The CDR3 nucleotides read TGTGCCAGCAGCTTGGGAGGGAGCAATCAGCCCCAGCATTTT.

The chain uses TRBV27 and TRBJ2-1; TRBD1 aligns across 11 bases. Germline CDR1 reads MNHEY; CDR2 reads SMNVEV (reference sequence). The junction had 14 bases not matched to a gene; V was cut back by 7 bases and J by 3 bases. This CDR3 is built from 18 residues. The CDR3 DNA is TGTGCCAGCACCGCGTGGGACAGGGGGACCCAGGGCTACAATGAGCAGTTCTTC. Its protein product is CASTAWDRGTQGYNEQFF.

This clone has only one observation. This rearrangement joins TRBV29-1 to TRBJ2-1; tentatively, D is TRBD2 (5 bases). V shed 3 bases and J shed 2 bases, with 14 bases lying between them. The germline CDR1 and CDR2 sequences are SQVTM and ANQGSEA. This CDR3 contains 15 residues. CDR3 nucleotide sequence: TGCAGCGTTGAGGGGAGAGCTGTCGCCTACAATGAGCAGTTCTTC. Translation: CSVEGRAVAYNEQFF.

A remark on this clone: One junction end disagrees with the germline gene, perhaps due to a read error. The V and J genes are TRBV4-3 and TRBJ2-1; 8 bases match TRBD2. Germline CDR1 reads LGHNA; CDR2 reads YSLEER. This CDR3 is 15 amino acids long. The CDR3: CASSQDLGSGSRLIF. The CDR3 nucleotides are TGCGCCAGCAGCCAAGACCTAGGGAGCGGGAGTAGATTGATCTTC.

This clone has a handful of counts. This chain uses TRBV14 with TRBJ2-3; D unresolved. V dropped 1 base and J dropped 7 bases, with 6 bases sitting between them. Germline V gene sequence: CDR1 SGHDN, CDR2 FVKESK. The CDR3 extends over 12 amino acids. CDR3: CASSQAVYTQYF. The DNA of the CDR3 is TGTGCCAGCAGCCAAGCTGTTTATACGCAGTATTTT.